This TCR beta chain appears in the sequencing data of a study of cytomegalovirus exposure and HLA in healthy donors. Study-wide points: V segments that were indistinguishable, TRBV6-2 and TRBV6-3 among them, were omitted from analysis.

A multiplex PCR was run with 60 Vbeta primers and 13 Jbeta primers. TCRdb's table, derived via immunoSEQ multiplex PCR, lists solely in-frame clones and lacks some. Among 90,000 to 100,000 clones listed, approximately 71% were seen once. About this clone: The antigen remains undetermined.

This CDR3 is built from 14 residues. Germline CDR1 reads SGHAT; CDR2 reads FQNNGV. Trimming cost V 7 bases and J 7 bases, with 17 bases left between them. The sequence came from a female donor in good health and CMV-seronegative. The rearrangement links TRBV11-2 to TRBJ2-1; perhaps TRBD1 as D (6 bases). The sequenced sample consisted of PBMCs. CDR3 loop: CASKLQGWTNEQFF. CDR3 DNA: TGTGCCAGCAAACTACAGGGTTGGACGAATGAGCAGTTCTTC. The full variable domain, rest sourced from reference TRBV11-2 and TRBJ2-1, is EAGVAQSPRYKIIEKRQSVAFWCNPISGHATLYWYQQILGQGPKLLIQFQNNGVVDDSQLPKDRFSAERLKGVDSTLKIQPAKLEDSAVYLCASKLQGWTNEQFFGPGTRLTVL.